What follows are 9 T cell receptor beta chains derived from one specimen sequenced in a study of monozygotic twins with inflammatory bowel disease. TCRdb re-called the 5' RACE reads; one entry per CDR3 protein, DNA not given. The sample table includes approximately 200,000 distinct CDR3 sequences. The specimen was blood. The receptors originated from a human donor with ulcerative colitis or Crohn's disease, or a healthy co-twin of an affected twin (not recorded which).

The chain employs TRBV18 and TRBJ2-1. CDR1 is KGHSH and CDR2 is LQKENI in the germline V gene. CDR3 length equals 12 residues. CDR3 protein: CASSARRNEQFF.

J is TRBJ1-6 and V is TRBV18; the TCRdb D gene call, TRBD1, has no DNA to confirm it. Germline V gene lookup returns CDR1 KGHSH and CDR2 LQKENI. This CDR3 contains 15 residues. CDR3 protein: CASSPGQAINSPLHF. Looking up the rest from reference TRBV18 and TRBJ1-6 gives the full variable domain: NAGVMQNPRHLVRRRGQEARLRCSPMKGHSHVYWYRQLPEEGLKFMVYLQKENIIDESGMPKERFSAEFPKEGPSILRIQQVVRGDSAAYFCASSPGQAINSPLHFGNGTRLTVT.

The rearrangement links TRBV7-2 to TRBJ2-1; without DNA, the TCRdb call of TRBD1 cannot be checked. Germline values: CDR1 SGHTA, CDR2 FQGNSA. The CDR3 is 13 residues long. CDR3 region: CASSSGTATEQFF.

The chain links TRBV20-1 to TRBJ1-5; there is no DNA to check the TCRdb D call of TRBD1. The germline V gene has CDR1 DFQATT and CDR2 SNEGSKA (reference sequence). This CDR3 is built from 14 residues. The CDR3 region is CSVRRGTENQPQHF.

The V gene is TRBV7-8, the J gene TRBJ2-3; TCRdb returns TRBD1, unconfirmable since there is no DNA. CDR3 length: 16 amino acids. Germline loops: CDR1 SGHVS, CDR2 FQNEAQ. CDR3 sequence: CASSFGPRGLTDTQYF.

The CDR3 region is CSATGTEEQFF. The chain links TRBV20-1 to TRBJ2-1; TCRdb returns TRBD1, unconfirmable since there is no DNA. This CDR3 comprises 11 residues. Germline V lookup: CDR1 DFQATT, CDR2 SNEGSKA (reference sequence).

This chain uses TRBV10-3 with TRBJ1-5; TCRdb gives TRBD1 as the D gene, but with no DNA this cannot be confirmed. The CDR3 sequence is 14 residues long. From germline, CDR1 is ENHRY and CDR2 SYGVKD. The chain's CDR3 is CAISATGENQPQHF.

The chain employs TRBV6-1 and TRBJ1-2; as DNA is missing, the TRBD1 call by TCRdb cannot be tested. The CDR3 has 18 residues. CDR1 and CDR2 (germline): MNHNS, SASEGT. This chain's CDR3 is CASSTAPGQGLWNYGYTF.

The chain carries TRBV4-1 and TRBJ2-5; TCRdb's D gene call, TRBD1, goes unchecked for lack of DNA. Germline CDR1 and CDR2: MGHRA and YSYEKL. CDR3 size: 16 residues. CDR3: CASSQLGPTGKETQYF.